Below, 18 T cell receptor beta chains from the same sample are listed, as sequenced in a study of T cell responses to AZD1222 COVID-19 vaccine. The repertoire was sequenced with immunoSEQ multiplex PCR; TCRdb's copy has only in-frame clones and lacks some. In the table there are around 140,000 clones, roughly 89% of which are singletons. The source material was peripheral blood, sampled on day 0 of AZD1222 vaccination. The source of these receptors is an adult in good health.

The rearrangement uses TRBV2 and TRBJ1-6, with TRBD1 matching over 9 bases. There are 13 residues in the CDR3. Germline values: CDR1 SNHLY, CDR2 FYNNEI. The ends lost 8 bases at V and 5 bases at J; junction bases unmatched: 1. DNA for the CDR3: TGTGCCAGCCGGGACAGGGATAATTCACCCCTCCACTTT. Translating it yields CASRDRDNSPLHF.

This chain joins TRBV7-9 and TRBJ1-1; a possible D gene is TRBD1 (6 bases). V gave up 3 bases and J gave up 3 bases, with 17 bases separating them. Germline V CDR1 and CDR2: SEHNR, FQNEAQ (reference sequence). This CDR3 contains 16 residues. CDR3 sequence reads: CASSFAGAGWDTEAFF. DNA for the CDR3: TGTGCCAGCAGCTTTGCGGGGGCGGGTTGGGACACTGAAGCTTTCTTT.

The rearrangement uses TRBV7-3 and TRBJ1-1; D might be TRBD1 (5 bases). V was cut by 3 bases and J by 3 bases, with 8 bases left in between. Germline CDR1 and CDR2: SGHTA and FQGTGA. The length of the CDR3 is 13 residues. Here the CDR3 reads CASSLRGDTEAFF. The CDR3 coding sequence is TGTGCCAGCAGCTTGAGAGGGGACACTGAAGCTTTCTTT.

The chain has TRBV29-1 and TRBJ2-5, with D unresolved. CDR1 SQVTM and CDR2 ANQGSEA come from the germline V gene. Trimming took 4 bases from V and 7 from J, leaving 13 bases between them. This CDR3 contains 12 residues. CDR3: CSVVPDSGTQYF. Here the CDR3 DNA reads TGCAGCGTTGTACCAGATTCGGGGACCCAGTACTTC. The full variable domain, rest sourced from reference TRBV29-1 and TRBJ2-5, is SAVISQKPSRDICQRGTSLTIQCQVDSQVTMMFWYRQQPGQSLTLIATANQGSEATYESGFVIDKFPISRPNLTFSTLTVSNMSPEDSSIYLCSVVPDSGTQYFGPGTRLLVL.

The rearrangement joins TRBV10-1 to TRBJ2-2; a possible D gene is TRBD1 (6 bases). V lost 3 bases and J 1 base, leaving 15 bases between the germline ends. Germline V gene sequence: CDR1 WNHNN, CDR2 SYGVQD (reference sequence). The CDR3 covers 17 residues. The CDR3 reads CASSDIGLTGNTGELFF. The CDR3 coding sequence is TGCGCCAGCAGTGATATTGGATTGACAGGGAACACCGGGGAGCTGTTTTTT.

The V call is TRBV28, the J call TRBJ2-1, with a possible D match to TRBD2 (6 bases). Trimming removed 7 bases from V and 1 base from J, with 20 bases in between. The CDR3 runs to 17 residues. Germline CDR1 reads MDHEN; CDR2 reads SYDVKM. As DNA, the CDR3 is TGTGCCAGCAAGGTAGGGTCGGCGGAGGGTTCCTACAATGAGCAGTTCTTC. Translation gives CASKVGSAEGSYNEQFF.

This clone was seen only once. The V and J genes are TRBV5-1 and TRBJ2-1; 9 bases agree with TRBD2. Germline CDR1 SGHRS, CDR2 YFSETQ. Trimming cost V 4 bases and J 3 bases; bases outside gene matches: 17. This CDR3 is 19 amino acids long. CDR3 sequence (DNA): TGCGCCAGCAGCCGACGAGGCTCTTTTAGCGGGAGAGTCTACAATGAGCAGTTCTTC. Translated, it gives CASSRRGSFSGRVYNEQFF.

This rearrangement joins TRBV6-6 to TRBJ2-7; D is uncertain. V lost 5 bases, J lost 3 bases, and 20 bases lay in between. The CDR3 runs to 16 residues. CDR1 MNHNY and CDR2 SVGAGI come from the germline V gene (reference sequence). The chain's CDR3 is CASSPPPTGPDYEQYF. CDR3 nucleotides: TGTGCCAGCAGTCCCCCCCCGACTGGACCAGACTACGAGCAGTACTTC.

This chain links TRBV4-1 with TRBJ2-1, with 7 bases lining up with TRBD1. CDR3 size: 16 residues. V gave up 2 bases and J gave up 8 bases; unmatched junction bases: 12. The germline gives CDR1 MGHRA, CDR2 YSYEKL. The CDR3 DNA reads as TGCGCCAGCAGCCAAATGACAGGGCCCGAGCCGGATGAGCAGTTCTTC. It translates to CASSQMTGPEPDEQFF.

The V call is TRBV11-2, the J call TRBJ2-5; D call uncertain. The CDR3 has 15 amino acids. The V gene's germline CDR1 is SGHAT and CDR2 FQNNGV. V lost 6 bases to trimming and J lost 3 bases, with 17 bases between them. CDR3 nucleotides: TGTGCCAGCAGGGCCTTAAAGGCTAGAAAAGAGACCCAGTACTTC. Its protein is CASRALKARKETQYF.

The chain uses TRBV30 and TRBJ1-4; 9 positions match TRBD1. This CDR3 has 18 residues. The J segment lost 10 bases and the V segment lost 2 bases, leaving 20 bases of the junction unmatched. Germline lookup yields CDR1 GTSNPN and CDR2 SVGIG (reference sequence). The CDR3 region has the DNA TGTGCCTGGAGTCCCCTCGTACAGGGGGCTCTAGTTAGGAGAAAACTGTTTTTT. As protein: CAWSPLVQGALVRRKLFF.

The CDR3 reads CSASQSRELKAFF. The DNA for the CDR3 is TGCAGTGCTAGTCAGTCCCGGGAACTAAAAGCTTTCTTT. The rearrangement uses TRBV20-1 and TRBJ1-1; D is unclear. CDR3 length equals 13 residues. From germline, CDR1 is DFQATT and CDR2 SNEGSKA (reference sequence). Trimming cost V 3 bases and J 9 bases, with 17 bases left between them.

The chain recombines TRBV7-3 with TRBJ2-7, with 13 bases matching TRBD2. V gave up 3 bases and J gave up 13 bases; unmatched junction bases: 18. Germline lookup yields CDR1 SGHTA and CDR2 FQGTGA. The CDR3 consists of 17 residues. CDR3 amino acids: CASSFDPWTSGSGIIYF. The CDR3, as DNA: TGTGCCAGCAGCTTCGATCCTTGGACTAGCGGGAGTGGAATCATATACTTC.

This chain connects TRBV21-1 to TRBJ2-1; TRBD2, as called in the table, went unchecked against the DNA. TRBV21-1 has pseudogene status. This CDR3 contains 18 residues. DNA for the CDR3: TGTGCCAGCAGCCCCTGCTTCGGGCTCCCGGGAGCCTTGAATGAGCAGTTCTTC. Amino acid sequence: CASSPCFGLPGALNEQFF.

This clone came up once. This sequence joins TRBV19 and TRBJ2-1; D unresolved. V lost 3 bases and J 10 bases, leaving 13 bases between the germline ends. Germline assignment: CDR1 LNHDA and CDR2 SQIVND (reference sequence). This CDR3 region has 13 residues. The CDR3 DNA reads TGTGCCAGTAGTATCTTCCTTGGGGAAGAGCAGTTCTTC. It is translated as CASSIFLGEEQFF.

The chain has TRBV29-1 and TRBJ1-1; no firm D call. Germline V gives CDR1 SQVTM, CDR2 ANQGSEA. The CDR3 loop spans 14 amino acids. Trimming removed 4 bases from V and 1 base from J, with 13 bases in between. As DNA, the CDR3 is TGCAGCGTTGTCGGTTTGGCCCGGAACACTGAAGCTTTCTTT. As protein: CSVVGLARNTEAFF.

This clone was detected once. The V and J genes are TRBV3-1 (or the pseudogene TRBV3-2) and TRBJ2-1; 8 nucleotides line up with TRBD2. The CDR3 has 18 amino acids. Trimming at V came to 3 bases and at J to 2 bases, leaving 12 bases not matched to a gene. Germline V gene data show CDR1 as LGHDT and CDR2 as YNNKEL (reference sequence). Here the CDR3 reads CASSQGWRLAPTYNEQFF. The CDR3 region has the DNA TGTGCCAGCAGCCAGGGATGGAGACTAGCGCCTACCTACAATGAGCAGTTCTTC.

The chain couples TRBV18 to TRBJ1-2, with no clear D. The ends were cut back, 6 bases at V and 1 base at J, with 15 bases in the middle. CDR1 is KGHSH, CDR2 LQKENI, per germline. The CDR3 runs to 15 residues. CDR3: CASSQFSTDNYGYTF. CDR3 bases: TGTGCCAGCTCTCAGTTTTCCACCGATAACTATGGCTACACCTTC.